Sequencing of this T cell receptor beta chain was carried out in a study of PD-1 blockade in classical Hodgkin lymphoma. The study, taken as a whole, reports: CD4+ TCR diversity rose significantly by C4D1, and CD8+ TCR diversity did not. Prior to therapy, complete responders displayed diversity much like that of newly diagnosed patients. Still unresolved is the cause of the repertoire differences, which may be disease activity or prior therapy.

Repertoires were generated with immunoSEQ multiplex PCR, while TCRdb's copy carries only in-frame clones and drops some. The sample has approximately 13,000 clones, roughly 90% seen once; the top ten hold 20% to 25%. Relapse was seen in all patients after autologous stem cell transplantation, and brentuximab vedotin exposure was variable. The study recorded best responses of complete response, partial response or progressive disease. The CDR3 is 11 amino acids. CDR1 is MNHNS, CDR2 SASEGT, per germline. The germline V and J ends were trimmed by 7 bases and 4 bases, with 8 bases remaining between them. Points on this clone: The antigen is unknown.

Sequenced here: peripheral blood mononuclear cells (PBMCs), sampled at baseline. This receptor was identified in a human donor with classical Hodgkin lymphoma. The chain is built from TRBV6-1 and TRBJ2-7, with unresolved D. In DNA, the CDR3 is TGTGCCAGCACCCTAATATACGAGCAGTACTTC. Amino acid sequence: CASTLIYEQYF.